The source of this T cell receptor beta chain is a study of blood T cell repertoires in COVID-19. Overall study context: Donors in the United States, Italy and Spain gave samples during acute or convalescent COVID-19. Sample material is recorded as cDNA or gDNA derived from T cells, B-cell-depleted T cells, or PBMCs.

As handled by the study authors: Reference gene primer amplification gave nucleated cell count estimates. Profiling relied on immunoSEQ multiplex PCR, and the TCRdb table lists in-frame clones only, not all of them. The V and J calls and clone size were taken over from that table, and D and trimming were inferred from the DNA. Of approximately 220,000 clones in the sample, over 75% were seen once. V was pared by 2 bases and J by 2 bases, with 9 bases between. CDR3 length equals 14 residues. In germline, CDR1 is MNHNS, CDR2 SASEGT. This receptor was taken from a woman of 80 years or more with acute or convalescent COVID-19. The specimen was peripheral blood. The genes are TRBV6-1 and TRBJ1-1; D gene unclear. CDR3 nucleotide sequence: TGTGCCAGCAGTGAATGGGCCGGCAACACTGAAGCTTTCTTT. Translated: CASSEWAGNTEAFF.